This TCR beta chain was observed in a study of CD8+CD57+ T cells in acquired aplastic anemia. Study at large: The mean DNA yield obtained from sorted CD4+ and CD8+ cells came to roughly 3.4 ug.

Genomic DNA, the template, was used for profiling of the TCR beta VDJ and CDR3. TCRdb re-derived calls from the reads in MiXCR, one entry per CDR3 protein. This table holds 150,000 to 200,000 distinct CDR3 sequences, 40% to 50% found once. V was clipped by 3 bases and J by 5 bases, with 13 bases between them. CDR1 and CDR2 from the germline V gene are DFQATT and SNEGSKA (reference sequence). This CDR3 region has 13 residues. An expansion of CD8+CD57+ cells by flow cytometry had been shown in patients chosen for sequencing. The receptor's source is a human donor with aplastic anemia. The chain uses TRBV20-1 and TRBJ2-5, with TRBD2 as a possible D gene (6 bases). The sample consisted of sorted CD4+, CD8+, or CD8+CD57+ T cells (not recorded which) from PBMCs. CDR3 in amino acids: CSARGTSGETQYF. The DNA for the CDR3 is TGCAGTGCTAGGGGGACCAGCGGGGAGACCCAGTACTTC.